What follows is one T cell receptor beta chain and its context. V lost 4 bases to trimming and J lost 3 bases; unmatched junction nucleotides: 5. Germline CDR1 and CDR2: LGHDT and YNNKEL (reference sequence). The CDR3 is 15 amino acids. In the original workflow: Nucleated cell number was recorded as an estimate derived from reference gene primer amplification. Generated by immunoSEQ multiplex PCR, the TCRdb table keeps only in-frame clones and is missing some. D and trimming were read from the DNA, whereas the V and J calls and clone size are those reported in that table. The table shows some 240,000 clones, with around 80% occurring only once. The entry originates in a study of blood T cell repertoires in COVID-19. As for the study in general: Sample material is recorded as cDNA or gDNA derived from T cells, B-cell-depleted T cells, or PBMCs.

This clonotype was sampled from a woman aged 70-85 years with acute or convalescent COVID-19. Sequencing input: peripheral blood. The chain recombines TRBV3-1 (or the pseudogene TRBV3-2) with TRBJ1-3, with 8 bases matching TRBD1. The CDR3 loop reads CASSLRTGIGNTIYF. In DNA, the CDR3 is TGTGCCAGCAGCCTCCGGACAGGGATTGGAAACACCATATATTTT.